Listed below are T cell receptor beta chains from one sample, sequenced in a study of blood T cell repertoires in COVID-19. Sequenced by immunoSEQ multiplex PCR; TCRdb stores in-frame clones only, minus some. The sample records hundreds of thousands of clones, about 91% being singletons. Sequencing used peripheral blood. The source of these receptors is a man older than 75 with acute or convalescent COVID-19. Both conserved end residues are part of each CDR3. The D gene is left open where the match is weak. Clone size is stated in some rows and not others, as once, few, many or a class when expanded.

d_call j_call clone_size v_call cdr3_nt cdr3_aa
- TRBJ2-1 - TRBV6-6 TGTGCCAGCAGTTACCCAGATGAGCAGTTCTTC CASSYPDEQFF
TRBD2 TRBJ2-1 - TRBV24-1 TGTGCCACCAGTGATTCTCCTGGACTAGCGGGGGCGGATGAGCAGTTCTTC CATSDSPGLAGADEQFF
- TRBJ2-1 - TRBV7-3 TGTGCCAGCAGCCCAGATACAGCGGTTAACAATGAGCAGTTCTTC CASSPDTAVNNEQFF
TRBD2 TRBJ2-3 - TRBV6-5 TGTGCCAGCAGTCCTAGCGGGAGTCCAGATACGCAGTATTTT CASSPSGSPDTQYF
TRBD1 TRBJ1-6 once TRBV5-8 TGTGCCAGCCGAAAACAGAGGGGGCCTTATAATTCACCCCTCCACTTT CASRKQRGPYNSPLHF
- TRBJ2-5 once TRBV5-5 TGTGCCAGCAGCTTGGGACTGGACCAAGAGACCCAGTACTTC CASSLGLDQETQYF
TRBD2 TRBJ2-7 - TRBV7-2 TGTGCCAGCAGCTTAGGTACTAGCGGGAGCTACGAGCAGTACTTC CASSLGTSGSYEQYF
TRBD2 TRBJ2-1 few TRBV7-9 TGTGCCAGCAGTCGGACTAGCGGGAGTTACAATGAGCAGTTCTTC CASSRTSGSYNEQFF
- TRBJ1-5 - TRBV19 TGTGCCAGTACCCCGACGGAGGGACTGCCCCAGCATTTT CASTPTEGLPQHF
TRBD1 TRBJ1-2 - TRBV19 TGTGCCAGTAGTACTACAGGGGCGAACTATGGCTACACCTTC CASSTTGANYGYTF
TRBD2 TRBJ2-7 - TRBV7-8 TGTGCCAGCAGCCTTAGGACTAGCGGGAGTGCCTACGAGCAGTACTTC CASSLRTSGSAYEQYF
- TRBJ1-6 - TRBV6-6 TGTGCCAGCAGTTACGGGGCAGGTAATTCACCCCTCCACTTT CASSYGAGNSPLHF
- TRBJ1-2 - TRBV10-3 TGTGCCACTTACAGCTCCTCAAGAGGGGGCTACACCTTC CATYSSSRGGYTF
TRBD1 TRBJ1-6 - TRBV2 TGTGCCAGCAGTTGGACAGGGAATGACAATTCACCCCTCCACTTT CASSWTGNDNSPLHF
TRBD2 TRBJ2-5 - TRBV3-1/TRBV3-2 TGTGCCAGCAGCCAAGATTTGCCGGGAGGGGGTGGCAGCGGACTAAAGACCCAGTACTTC CASSQDLPGGGGSGLKTQYF
TRBD1 TRBJ1-1 - TRBV6-6 TGTGCCAGCAGTTTAAGGACAGGCATGAACACTGAAGCTTTCTTT CASSLRTGMNTEAFF
TRBD1 TRBJ2-5 - TRBV11-2 TGTGCCAGCAGCTCCGGGACAGGGGTCGGGCAAGAGACCCAGTACTTC CASSSGTGVGQETQYF
TRBD2 TRBJ2-7 - TRBV6-2/TRBV6-3 TGTGCCAGCAGTTTGGGGGTAGCGGGGGTAGGTGTCCCCTACGAGCAGTACTTC CASSLGVAGVGVPYEQYF
TRBD1 TRBJ1-2 - TRBV14 TGTGCCAGCAGCCAAGATCGGACAGGGGCGCTCTATGGCTACACCTTC CASSQDRTGALYGYTF
TRBD1 TRBJ2-1 - TRBV7-8 TGTGCCAGCAGCGTAGAGGGTTATAGGACAGGGGAGTTCTTC CASSVEGYRTGEFF
- TRBJ2-7 - TRBV18 TGTGCCAGCTCACCATCACGGTTTTACGAGCAGTACTTC CASSPSRFYEQYF
TRBD1 TRBJ2-7 - TRBV6-6 TGTGCCAGCTGGGGAACCGGGACAGGGGGCTCATACGAGCAGTACTTC CASWGTGTGGSYEQYF
TRBD2 TRBJ2-1 - TRBV2 TGTGCCAGCACACTAGCGGCCTCCTACAATGAGCAGTTCTTC CASTLAASYNEQFF
TRBD1 TRBJ1-4 once TRBV18 TGTGCCAGCTCACTTGGACAGGCGACAACTAATGAAAAACTGTTTTTT CASSLGQATTNEKLFF
- TRBJ1-4 - TRBV28 TGTGCCAGCAGTTGGGCCCGGGACATAGAGGAAAAACTGTTTTTT CASSWARDIEEKLFF
TRBD2 TRBJ2-2 - TRBV3-1/TRBV3-2 TGTGCCAGCAGCCACCCTAGCGGAGCTTACACCGGGGAGCTGTTTTTT CASSHPSGAYTGELFF
- TRBJ1-5 - TRBV6-1 TGTGCCAGCAGTGAACGGTTTAGCAATCAGCCCCAGCATTTT CASSERFSNQPQHF
- TRBJ1-5 few TRBV7-2 TGTGCCAGCAGCGTAAGTCCCCGTAGGCCCCAGCATTTT CASSVSPRRPQHF